This TCR beta chain stems from a study of blood T cell repertoires in COVID-19. The CDR3 consists of 15 residues. V lost 11 bases and J lost 4, with 18 bases in between. The germline gives CDR1 MDHEN, CDR2 SYDVKM. Produced via immunoSEQ multiplex PCR; TCRdb's table is partial and in-frame only. The table records 250,000 to 300,000 clones, approximately 89% of them present only once. The receptor comes from a woman aged 40 to 50 who had recovered from COVID-19. The sequencing input was peripheral blood. This chain joins TRBV28 and TRBJ1-6, with D possibly matching TRBD1 (5 bases). The CDR3, as DNA: TGTGCCTGCCAGGCCGGAGGGGCGTATAATTCACCCCTCCACTTT. Translation gives CACQAGGAYNSPLHF.